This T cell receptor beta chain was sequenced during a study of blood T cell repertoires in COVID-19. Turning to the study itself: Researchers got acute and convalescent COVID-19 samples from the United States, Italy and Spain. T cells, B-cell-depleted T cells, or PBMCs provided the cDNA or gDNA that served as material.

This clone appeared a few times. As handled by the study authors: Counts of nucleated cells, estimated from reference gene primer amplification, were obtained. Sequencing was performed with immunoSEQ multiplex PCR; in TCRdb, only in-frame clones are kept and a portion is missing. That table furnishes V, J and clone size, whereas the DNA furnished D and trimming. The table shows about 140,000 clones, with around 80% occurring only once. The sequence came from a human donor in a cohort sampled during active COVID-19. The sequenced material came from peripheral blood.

The CDR3 loop reads CASSAGQGEYGYTF. The CDR3 DNA is TGTGCCAGCAGCGCGGGACAGGGAGAGTATGGCTACACCTTC. The chain uses TRBV9 and TRBJ1-2; 9 bases fit TRBD1. The CDR3 has 14 residues. Germline V lookup: CDR1 SGDLS, CDR2 YYNGEE. The trim removed 3 bases at V and 5 bases at J, leaving 5 bases unmatched.